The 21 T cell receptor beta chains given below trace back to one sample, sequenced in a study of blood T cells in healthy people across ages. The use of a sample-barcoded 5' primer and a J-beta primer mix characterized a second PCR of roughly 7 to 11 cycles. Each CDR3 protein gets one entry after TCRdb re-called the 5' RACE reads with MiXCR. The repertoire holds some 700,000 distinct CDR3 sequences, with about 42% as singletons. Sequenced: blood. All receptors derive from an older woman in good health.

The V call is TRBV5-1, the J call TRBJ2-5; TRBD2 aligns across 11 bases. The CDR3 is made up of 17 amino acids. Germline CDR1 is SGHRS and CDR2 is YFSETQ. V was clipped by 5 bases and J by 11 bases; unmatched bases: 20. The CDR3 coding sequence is TGCGCCAGCAGTTTTCCCTCTAGCGGGGGGACTTACAATGAGCAGTACTTC. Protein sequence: CASSFPSSGGTYNEQYF. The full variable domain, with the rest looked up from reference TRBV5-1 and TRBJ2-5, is KAGVTQTPRYLIKTRGQQVTLSCSPISGHRSVSWYQQTPGQGLQFLFEYFSETQRNKGNFPGRFSGRQFSNSRSEMNVSTLELGDSALYLCASSFPSSGGTYNEQYFGPGTRLLVL.

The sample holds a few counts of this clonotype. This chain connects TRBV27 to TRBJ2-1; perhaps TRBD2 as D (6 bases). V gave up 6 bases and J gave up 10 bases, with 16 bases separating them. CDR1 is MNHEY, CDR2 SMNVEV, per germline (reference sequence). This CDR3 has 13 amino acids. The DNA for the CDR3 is TGTGCCAGCAGGCGCAGCGGGTTCGGGGAGCAGTTCTTC. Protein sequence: CASRRSGFGEQFF.

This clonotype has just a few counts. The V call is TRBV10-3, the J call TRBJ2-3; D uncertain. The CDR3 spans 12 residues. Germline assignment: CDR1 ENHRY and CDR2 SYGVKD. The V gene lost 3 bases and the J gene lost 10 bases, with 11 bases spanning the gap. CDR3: CAISDGSDPQYF. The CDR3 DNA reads TGTGCCATCAGTGATGGAAGTGACCCGCAGTATTTT.

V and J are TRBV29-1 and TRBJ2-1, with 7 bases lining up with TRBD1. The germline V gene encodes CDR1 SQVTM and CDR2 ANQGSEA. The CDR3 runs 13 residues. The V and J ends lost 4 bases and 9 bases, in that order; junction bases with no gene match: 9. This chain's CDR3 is CSVGAGGSAEQFF. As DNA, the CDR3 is TGCAGCGTTGGGGCAGGGGGATCAGCTGAGCAGTTCTTC.

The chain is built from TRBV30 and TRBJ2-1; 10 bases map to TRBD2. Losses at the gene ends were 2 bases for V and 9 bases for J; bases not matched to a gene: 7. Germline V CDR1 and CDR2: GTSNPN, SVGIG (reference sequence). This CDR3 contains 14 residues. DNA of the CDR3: TGTGCCTGGAGTCCCAGCGGGGGGGCTATTGAGCAGTTCTTC. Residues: CAWSPSGGAIEQFF.

The CDR3 DNA reads TGTGCCAGCAGACATGACAGGGGTTACTCACCCCTCCACTTT. Its translation is CASRHDRGYSPLHF. The chain employs TRBV28 and TRBJ1-6; TRBD1 aligns across 8 bases. From germline, CDR1 is MDHEN and CDR2 SYDVKM. The junction had 8 bases not matched to a gene; V was cut back by 6 bases and J by 10 bases. The CDR3 consists of 14 residues.

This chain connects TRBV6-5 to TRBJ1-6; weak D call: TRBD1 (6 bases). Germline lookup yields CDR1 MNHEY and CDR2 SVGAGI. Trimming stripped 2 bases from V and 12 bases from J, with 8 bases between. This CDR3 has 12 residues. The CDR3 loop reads CASSYPGQPLHF. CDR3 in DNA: TGTGCCAGCAGTTACCCGGGACAACCCCTCCACTTT.

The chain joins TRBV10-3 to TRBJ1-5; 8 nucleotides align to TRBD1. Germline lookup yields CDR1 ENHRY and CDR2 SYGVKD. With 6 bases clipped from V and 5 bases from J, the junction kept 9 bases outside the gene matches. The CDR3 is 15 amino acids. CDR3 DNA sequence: TGTGCCATCAGGCCCGGGGCAGGGGGCGATCAGCCCCAGCATTTT. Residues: CAIRPGAGGDQPQHF.

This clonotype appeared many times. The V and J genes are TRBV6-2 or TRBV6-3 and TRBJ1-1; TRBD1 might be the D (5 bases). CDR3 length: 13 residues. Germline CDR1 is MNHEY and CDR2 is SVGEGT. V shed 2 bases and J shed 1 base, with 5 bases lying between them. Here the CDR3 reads CASSYGGNTEAFF. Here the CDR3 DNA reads TGTGCCAGCAGTTACGGGGGGAACACTGAAGCTTTCTTT.

The CDR3 nucleotides read TGTGCCAGCAGCGTAGAAGGGGCAGCAGATACGCAGTATTTT. It encodes CASSVEGAADTQYF. The gene calls are TRBV9 and TRBJ2-3; the D gene is possibly TRBD1 (5 bases). Germline assignment: CDR1 SGDLS and CDR2 YYNGEE. The CDR3 consists of 14 residues. Trimming took off 0 bases at V and 4 bases at J, with 9 bases between the two ends.

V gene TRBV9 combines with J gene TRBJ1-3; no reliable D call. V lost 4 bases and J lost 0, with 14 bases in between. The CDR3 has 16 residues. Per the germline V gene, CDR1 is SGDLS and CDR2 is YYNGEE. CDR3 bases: TGTGCCAGCAGCACCGAGGGCGGCAGCTCTGGAAACACCATATATTTT. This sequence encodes CASSTEGGSSGNTIYF. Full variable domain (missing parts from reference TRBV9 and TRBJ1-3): DSGVTQTPKHLITATGQRVTLRCSPRSGDLSVYWYQQSLDQGLQFLIQYYNGEERAKGNILERFSAQQFPDLHSELNLSSLELGDSALYFCASSTEGGSSGNTIYFGEGSWLTVV.

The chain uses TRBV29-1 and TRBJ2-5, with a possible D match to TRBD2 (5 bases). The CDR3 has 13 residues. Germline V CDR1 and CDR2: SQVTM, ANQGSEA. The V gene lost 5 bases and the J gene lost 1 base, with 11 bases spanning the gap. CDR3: CSVQRVFQETQYF. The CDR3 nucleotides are TGCAGCGTTCAGAGGGTATTCCAAGAGACCCAGTACTTC.

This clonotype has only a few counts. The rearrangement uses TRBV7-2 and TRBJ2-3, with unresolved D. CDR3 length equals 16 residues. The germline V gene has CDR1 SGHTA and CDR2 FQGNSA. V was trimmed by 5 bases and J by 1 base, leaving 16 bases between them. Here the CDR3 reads CASSRQTLIGTDTQYF. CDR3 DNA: TGTGCCAGCAGCCGACAAACTCTAATAGGCACAGATACGCAGTATTTT.

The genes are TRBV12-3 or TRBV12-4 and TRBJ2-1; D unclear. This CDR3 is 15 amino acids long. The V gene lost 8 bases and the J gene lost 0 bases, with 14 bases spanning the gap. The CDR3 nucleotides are TGTGCCAGCTACCAGGAATTGAGCTCCTACAATGAGCAGTTCTTC. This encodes CASYQELSSYNEQFF.

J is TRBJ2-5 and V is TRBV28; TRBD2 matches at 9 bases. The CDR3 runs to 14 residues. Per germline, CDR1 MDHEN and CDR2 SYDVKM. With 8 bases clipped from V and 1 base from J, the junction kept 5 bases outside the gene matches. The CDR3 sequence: CASLAGRSQETQYF. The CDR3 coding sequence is TGTGCCAGCCTAGCGGGGCGGTCCCAAGAGACCCAGTACTTC.

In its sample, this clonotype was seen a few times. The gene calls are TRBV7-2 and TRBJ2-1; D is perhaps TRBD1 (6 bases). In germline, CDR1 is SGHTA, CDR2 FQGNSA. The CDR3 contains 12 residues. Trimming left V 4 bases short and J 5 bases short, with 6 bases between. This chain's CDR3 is CASSWGHNEQFF. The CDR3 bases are TGTGCCAGCAGCTGGGGGCACAATGAGCAGTTCTTC. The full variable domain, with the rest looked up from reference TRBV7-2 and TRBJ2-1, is GAGVSQSPSNKVTEKGKDVELRCDPISGHTALYWYRQSLGQGLEFLIYFQGNSAPDKSGLPSDRFSAERTGGSVSTLTIQRTQQEDSAVYLCASSWGHNEQFFGPGTRLTVL.

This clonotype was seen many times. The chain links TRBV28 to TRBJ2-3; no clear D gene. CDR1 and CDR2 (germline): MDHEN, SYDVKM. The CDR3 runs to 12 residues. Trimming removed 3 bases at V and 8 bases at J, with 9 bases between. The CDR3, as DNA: TGTGCCAGCAGTTTTGTGGGCAGTACGCAGTATTTT. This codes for CASSFVGSTQYF.

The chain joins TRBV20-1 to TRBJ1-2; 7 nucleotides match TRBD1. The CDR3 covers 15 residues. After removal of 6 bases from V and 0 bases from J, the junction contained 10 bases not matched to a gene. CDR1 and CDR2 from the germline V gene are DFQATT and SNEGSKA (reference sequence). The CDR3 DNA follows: TGCAGTGCCGAGGACAGGTCTGGAGCTAACTATGGCTACACCTTC. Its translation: CSAEDRSGANYGYTF.

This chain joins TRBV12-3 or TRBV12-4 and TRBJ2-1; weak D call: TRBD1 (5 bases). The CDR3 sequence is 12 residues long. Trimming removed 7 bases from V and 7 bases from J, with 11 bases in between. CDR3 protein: CASKQGVNEQFF. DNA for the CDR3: TGTGCCAGCAAGCAGGGTGTAAATGAGCAGTTCTTC.

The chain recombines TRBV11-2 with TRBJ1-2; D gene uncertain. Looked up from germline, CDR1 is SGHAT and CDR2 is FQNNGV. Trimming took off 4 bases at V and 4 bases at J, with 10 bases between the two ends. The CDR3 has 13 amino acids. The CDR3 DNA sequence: TGTGCCAGCAGCTCGTCGGGAGCCTATGGCTACACCTTC. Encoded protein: CASSSSGAYGYTF.

CDR3 loop: CAWSVAVSSYEQYF. Written as DNA, the CDR3 is TGTGCCTGGAGTGTCGCGGTGAGCTCCTACGAGCAGTACTTC. This sequence joins TRBV30 and TRBJ2-7; no firm D call. Germline CDR1 is GTSNPN and CDR2 is SVGIG (reference sequence). This CDR3 region has 14 residues. The V gene lost 0 bases and the J gene lost 0 bases, with 9 bases spanning the gap.